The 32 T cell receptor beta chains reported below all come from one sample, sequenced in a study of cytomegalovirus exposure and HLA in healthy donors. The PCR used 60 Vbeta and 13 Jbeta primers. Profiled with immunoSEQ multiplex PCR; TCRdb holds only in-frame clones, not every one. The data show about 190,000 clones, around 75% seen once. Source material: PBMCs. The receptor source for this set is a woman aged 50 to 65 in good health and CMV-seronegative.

For the CDR3, the DNA is TGTGCCAGCAGCGGGACTAGCGGGGGCGAGACCCAGTACTTC. Protein product: CASSGTSGGETQYF. The chain joins TRBV9 to TRBJ2-5, with 13 bases matching TRBD2. The CDR3 has 14 residues. CDR1 SGDLS and CDR2 YYNGEE come from the germline V gene. V trimming: 3 bases; J trimming: 5 bases; junction bases outside the gene matches: 1.

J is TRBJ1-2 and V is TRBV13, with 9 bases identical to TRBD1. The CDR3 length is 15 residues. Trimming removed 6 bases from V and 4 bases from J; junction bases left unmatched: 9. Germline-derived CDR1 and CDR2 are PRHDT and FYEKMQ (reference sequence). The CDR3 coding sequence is TGTGCCAGCAGTTCCTCGGGACAGGGAGGCTATGGCTACACCTTC. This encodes CASSSSGQGGYGYTF. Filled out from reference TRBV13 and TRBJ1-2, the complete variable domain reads AAGVIQSPRHLIKEKRETATLKCYPIPRHDTVYWYQQGPGQDPQFLISFYEKMQSDKGSIPDRFSAQQFSDYHSELNMSSLELGDSALYFCASSSSGQGGYGYTFGSGTRLTVV.

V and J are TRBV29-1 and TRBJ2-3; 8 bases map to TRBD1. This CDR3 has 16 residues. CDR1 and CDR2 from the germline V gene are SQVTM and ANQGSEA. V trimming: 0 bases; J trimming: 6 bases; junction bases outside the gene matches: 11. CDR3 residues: CSVEDPRTGSFDTQYF. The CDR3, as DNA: TGCAGCGTTGAAGATCCGCGGACAGGGTCTTTCGATACGCAGTATTTT.

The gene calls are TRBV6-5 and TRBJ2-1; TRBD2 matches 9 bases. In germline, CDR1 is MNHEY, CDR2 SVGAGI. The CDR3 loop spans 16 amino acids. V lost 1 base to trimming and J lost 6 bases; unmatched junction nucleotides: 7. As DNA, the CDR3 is TGTGCCAGCAGTTACTGGGCTAGCGGGGCGGGCAATGAGCAGTTCTTC. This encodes CASSYWASGAGNEQFF.

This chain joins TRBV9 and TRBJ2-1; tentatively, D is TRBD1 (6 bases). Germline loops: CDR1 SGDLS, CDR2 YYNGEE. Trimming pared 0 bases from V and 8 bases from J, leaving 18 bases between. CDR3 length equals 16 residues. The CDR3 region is CASSVVGAVRTDEQFF. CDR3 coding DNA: TGTGCCAGCAGCGTAGTGGGGGCGGTCCGGACGGATGAGCAGTTCTTC.

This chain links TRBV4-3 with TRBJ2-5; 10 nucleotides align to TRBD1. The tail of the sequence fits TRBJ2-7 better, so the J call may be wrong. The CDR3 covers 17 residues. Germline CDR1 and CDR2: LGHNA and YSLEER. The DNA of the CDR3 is TGCGCCAGCAGCCAAGTGGTCCGGGACAGGGGCTCCTACGAGCAGTACTTC. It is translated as CASSQVVRDRGSYEQYF.

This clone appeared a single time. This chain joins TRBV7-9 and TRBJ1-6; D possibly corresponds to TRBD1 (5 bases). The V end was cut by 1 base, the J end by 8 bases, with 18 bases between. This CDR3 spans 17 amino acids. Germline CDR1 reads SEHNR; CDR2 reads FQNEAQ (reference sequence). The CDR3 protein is CASSLENGGGQDSPLHF. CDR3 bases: TGTGCCAGCAGCTTAGAAAATGGGGGAGGTCAAGATTCACCCCTCCACTTT.

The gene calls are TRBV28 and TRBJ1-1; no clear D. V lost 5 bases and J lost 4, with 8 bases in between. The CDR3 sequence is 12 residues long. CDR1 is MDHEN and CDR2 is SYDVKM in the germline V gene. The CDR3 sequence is CASSRRATEAFF. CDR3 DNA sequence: TGTGCCAGCAGTCGGAGGGCCACTGAAGCTTTCTTT.

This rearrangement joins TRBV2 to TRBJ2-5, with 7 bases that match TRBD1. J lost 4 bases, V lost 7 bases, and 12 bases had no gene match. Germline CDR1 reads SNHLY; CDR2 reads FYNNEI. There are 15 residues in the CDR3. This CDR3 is CASKMELTGTETQYF. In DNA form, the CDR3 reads TGTGCCAGCAAAATGGAGCTGACAGGGACAGAGACCCAGTACTTC.

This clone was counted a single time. The CDR3 DNA follows: TGTGCCAGCAGCCCCACTAGTGGGTTCGCAGATACGCAGTATTTT. This encodes CASSPTSGFADTQYF. The chain carries TRBV16 and TRBJ2-3; D perhaps matches TRBD2 (5 bases). The germline CDR1 and CDR2 sequences are KGHSY and FQNENV. V was cut by 4 bases and J by 4 bases, with 15 bases left in between. The CDR3 runs to 15 residues. The full variable domain, in which reference TRBV16 and TRBJ2-3 provide the parts outside the CDR3, is GEEVAQTPKHLVRGEGQKAKLYCAPIKGHSYVFWYQQVLKNEFKFLISFQNENVFDETGMPKERFSAKCLPNSPCSLEIQATKLEDSAVYFCASSPTSGFADTQYFGPGTRLTVL.

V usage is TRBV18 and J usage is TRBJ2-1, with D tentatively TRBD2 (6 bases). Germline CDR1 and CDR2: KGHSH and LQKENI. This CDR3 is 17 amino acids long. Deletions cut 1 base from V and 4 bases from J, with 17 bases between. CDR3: CASSPRIAGSGYNEQFF. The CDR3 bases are TGTGCCAGCTCACCACGGATCGCGGGGAGTGGGTACAATGAGCAGTTCTTC.

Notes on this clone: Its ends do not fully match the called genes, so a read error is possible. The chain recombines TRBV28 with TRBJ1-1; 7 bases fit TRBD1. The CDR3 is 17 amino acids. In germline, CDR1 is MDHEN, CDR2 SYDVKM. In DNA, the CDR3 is TGTGCCAGTAGTTACAGGGGAAGGGATAGGACGAACACTGAAGCTTTCTTT. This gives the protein CASSYRGRDRTNTEAFF.

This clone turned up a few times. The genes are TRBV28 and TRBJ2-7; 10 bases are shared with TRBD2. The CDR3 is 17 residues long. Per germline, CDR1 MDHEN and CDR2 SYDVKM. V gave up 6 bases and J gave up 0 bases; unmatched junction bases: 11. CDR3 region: CASSLGLALTISYEQYF. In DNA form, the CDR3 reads TGTGCCAGCAGCCTGGGACTAGCGCTAACTATCTCCTACGAGCAGTACTTC.

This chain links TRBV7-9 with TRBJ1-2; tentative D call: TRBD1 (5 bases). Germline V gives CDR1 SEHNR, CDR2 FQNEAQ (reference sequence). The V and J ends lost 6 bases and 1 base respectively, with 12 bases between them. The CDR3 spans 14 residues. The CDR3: CASRFDSINYGYTF. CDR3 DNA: TGTGCCAGCAGATTTGACAGTATTAACTATGGCTACACCTTC.

The CDR3 protein is CASRETGGKTQYF. The CDR3 DNA sequence: TGTGCCAGCAGGGAAACAGGGGGAAAGACCCAGTACTTC. The rearrangement links TRBV6-5 to TRBJ2-5, with 8 bases fitting TRBD1. Germline-derived CDR1 and CDR2 are MNHEY and SVGAGI. Trimming took 6 bases from V and 6 from J; bases not matched to a gene: 6. This CDR3 has 13 residues.

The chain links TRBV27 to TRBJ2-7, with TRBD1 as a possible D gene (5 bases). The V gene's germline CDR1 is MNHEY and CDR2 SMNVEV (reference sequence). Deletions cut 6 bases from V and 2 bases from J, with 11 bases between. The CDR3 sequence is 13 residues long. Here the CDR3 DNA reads TGTGCCAGCAGGTCCATGGGGCCCTACGAGCAGTACTTC. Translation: CASRSMGPYEQYF.

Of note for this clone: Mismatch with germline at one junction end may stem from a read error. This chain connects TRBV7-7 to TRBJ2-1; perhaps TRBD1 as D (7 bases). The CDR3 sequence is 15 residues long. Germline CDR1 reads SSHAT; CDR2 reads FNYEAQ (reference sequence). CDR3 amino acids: CASSPPGGLAGEQFF. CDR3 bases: TGTGCTAGCAGCCCACCAGGGGGGCTGGCGGGTGAGCAGTTCTTC.

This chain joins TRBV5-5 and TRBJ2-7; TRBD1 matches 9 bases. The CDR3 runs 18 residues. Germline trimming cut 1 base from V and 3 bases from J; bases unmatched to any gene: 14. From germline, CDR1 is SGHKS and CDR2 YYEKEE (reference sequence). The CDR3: CASSLISGGRDRVYEQYF. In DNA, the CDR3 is TGTGCCAGCAGCTTGATATCTGGGGGGCGGGACAGGGTCTACGAGCAGTACTTC.

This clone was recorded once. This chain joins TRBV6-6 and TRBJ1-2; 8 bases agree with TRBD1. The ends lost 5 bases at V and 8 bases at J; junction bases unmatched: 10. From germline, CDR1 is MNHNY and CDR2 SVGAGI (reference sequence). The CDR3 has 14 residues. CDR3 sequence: CASSQSGQGRGYTF. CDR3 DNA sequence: TGTGCCAGCAGTCAATCCGGACAGGGAAGAGGCTACACCTTC.

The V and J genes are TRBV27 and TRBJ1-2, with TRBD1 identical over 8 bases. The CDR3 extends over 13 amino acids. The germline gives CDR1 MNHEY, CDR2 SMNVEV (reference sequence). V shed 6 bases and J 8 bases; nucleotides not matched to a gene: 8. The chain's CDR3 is CASSQGALLGYTF. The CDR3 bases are TGTGCCAGCAGCCAGGGGGCTCTTTTGGGCTACACCTTC.

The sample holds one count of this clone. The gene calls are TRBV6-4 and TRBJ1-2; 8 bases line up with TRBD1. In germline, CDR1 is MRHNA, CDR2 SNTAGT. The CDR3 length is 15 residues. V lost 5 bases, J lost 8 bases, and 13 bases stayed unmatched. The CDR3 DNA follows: TGTGCCAGCAGTACCAACCAGGGGGCAATCGGGGGCTACACCTTC. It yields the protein CASSTNQGAIGGYTF.

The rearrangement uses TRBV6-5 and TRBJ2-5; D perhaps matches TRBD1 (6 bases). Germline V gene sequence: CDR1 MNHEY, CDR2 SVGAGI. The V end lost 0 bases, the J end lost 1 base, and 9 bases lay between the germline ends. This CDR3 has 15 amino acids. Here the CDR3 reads CASSYSRGSQETQYF. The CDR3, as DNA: TGTGCCAGCAGTTACTCGAGGGGGTCCCAAGAGACCCAGTACTTC.

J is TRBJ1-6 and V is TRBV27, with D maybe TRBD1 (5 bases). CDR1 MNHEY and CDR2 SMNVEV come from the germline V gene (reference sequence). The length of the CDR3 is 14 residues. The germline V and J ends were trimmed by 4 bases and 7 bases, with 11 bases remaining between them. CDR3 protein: CASSSGMPNSPLHF. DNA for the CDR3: TGTGCCAGCAGTTCAGGGATGCCGAATTCACCCCTCCACTTT.

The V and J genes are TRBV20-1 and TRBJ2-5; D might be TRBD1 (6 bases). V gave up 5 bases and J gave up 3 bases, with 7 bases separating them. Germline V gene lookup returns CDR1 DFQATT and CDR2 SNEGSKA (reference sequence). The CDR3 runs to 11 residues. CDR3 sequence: CSAYREETQYF. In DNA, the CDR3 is TGCAGTGCTTACAGGGAAGAGACCCAGTACTTC.

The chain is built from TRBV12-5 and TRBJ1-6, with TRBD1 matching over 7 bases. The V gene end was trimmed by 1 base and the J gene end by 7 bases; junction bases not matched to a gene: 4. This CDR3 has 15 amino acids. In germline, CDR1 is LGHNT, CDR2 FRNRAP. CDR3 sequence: CASGLGQGRNSPLHF. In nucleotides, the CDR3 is TGTGCTAGTGGTTTGGGACAGGGAAGAAATTCACCCCTCCACTTT.

The CDR3 DNA reads TGCGCCAGCAGCTACCCGGGACTAGCGGCAACCAATGAGCAGTTCTTC. It translates to CASSYPGLAATNEQFF. This sequence joins TRBV5-1 and TRBJ2-1; 11 nucleotides align to TRBD2. V gave up 3 bases and J gave up 6 bases; unmatched junction bases: 8. CDR3 length equals 16 residues. Germline V gives CDR1 SGHRS, CDR2 YFSETQ.

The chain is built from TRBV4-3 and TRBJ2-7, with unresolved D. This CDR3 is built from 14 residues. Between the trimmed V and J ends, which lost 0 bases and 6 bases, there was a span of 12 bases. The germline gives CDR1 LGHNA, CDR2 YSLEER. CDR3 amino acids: CASSQEALSGEQYF. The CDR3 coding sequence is TGCGCCAGCAGCCAAGAGGCGTTGTCGGGCGAGCAGTACTTC.

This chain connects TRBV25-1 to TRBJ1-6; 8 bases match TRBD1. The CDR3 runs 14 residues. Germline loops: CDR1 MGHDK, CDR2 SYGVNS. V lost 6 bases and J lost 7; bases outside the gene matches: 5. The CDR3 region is CASRPGTGNSPLHF. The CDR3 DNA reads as TGTGCCAGCAGGCCTGGGACAGGCAATTCACCCCTCCACTTT.

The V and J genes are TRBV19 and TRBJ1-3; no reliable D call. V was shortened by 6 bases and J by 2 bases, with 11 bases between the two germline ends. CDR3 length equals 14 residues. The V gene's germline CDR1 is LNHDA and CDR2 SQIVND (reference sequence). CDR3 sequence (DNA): TGTGCCAGTAGGGACCTCGGGGCTGGAAACACCATATATTTT. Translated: CASRDLGAGNTIYF.

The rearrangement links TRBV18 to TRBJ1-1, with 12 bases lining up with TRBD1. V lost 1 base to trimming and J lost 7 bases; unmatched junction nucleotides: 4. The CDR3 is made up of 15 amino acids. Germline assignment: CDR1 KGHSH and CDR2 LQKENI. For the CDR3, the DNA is TGTGCCAGCTCACCACTCGGGACAGGGGGCAATGAAGCTTTCTTT. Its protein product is CASSPLGTGGNEAFF. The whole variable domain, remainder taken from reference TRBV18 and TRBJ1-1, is NAGVMQNPRHLVRRRGQEARLRCSPMKGHSHVYWYRQLPEEGLKFMVYLQKENIIDESGMPKERFSAEFPKEGPSILRIQQVVRGDSAAYFCASSPLGTGGNEAFFGQGTRLTVV.

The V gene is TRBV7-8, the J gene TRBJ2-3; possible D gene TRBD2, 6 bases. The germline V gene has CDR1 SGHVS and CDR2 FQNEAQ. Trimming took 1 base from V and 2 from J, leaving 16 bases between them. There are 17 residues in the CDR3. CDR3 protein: CASSLEASGANTDTQYF. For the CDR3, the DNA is TGTGCCAGCAGCTTAGAGGCATCGGGAGCGAACACAGATACGCAGTATTTT.

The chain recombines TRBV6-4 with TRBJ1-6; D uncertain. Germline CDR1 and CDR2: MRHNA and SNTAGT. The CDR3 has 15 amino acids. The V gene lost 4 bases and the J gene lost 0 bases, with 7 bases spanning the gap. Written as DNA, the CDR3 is TGTGCCAGCAGTGCGGAGTTCTCCTATAATTCACCCCTCCACTTT. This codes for CASSAEFSYNSPLHF.